Each of the 13 T cell receptor beta chains below was sequenced from the same sample in a study of cytomegalovirus exposure and HLA in healthy donors. Sequencing was performed with immunoSEQ multiplex PCR; in TCRdb, only in-frame clones are kept and a portion is missing. The table has 130,000 to 150,000 clones, approximately 91% seen once. Specimen: PBMCs. These receptors all come from a man younger than 35 in good health and CMV-seronegative.

The V gene is TRBV18, the J gene TRBJ1-4; D might be TRBD1 (6 bases). V was trimmed by 3 bases and J by 0 bases, leaving 8 bases between them. CDR1 is KGHSH, CDR2 LQKENI, per germline. The CDR3 totals 15 residues. The CDR3 sequence: CASSPYRATNEKLFF. CDR3 coding DNA: TGTGCCAGCTCACCTTACAGGGCAACTAATGAAAAACTGTTTTTT.

The V gene is TRBV19, the J gene TRBJ2-5, with a weak D call TRBD1 (6 bases). The CDR3 contains 15 residues. V lost 4 bases and J 5 bases, leaving 17 bases between the germline ends. Germline CDR1 LNHDA, CDR2 SQIVND (reference sequence). CDR3 sequence: CASSTLLGGPETQYF. The CDR3 DNA is TGTGCCAGTAGTACCCTACTTGGGGGCCCGGAGACCCAGTACTTC.

The V gene is TRBV6-4, the J gene TRBJ2-2; D remains ambiguous. V gave up 2 bases and J gave up 6 bases, with 4 bases separating them. This CDR3 has 12 amino acids. Germline loops: CDR1 MRHNA, CDR2 SNTAGT. The CDR3 coding sequence is TGTGCCAGCAGTGACGAGTCCGGGGAGCTGTTTTTT. Protein: CASSDESGELFF.

J is TRBJ2-7 and V is TRBV5-8; perhaps TRBD1 as D (6 bases). Germline V lookup: CDR1 SGHTS, CDR2 YDEGEE. V was shortened by 4 bases and J by 4 bases, with 9 bases between the two germline ends. The CDR3 consists of 12 residues. The CDR3 reads CASSQGGYEQYV. For the CDR3, the DNA is TGTGCCAGCAGCCAAGGGGGATACGAGCAGTACGTC.

The chain combines TRBV7-9 with TRBJ2-1; 14 bases are shared with TRBD2. CDR3 size: 16 residues. CDR1 SEHNR and CDR2 FQNEAQ come from the germline V gene (reference sequence). After removal of 9 bases from V and 7 bases from J, the junction contained 11 bases not matched to a gene. CDR3 protein: CASLGLAGVLGNEQFF. CDR3 DNA: TGTGCCAGTCTGGGACTAGCGGGAGTCTTGGGAAATGAGCAGTTCTTC. The whole variable domain, filled in from reference TRBV7-9 and TRBJ2-1, reads DTGVSQNPRHKITKRGQNVTFRCDPISEHNRLYWYRQTLGQGPEFLTYFQNEAQLEKSRLLSDRFSAERPKGSFSTLEIQRTEQGDSAMYLCASLGLAGVLGNEQFFGPGTRLTVL.

This clone came up once. The rearrangement uses TRBV30 and TRBJ2-7; 9 nucleotides agree with TRBD2. The CDR3 has 11 residues. Losses at the gene ends were 2 bases for V and 9 bases for J; bases not matched to a gene: 2. The germline V gene has CDR1 GTSNPN and CDR2 SVGIG (reference sequence). CDR3: CAWSSSGVQYF. The CDR3 nucleotides are TGTGCCTGGAGTTCTAGCGGGGTGCAGTACTTC.

The chain carries TRBV11-2 and TRBJ2-1; D is uncertain. V was trimmed by 0 bases and J by 3 bases, leaving 9 bases between them. The CDR3 runs to 15 residues. CDR1 is SGHAT and CDR2 is FQNNGV in the germline V gene. CDR3: CASSLDAQFYNEQFF. CDR3 bases: TGTGCCAGCAGCTTAGATGCACAGTTCTACAATGAGCAGTTCTTC.

V usage is TRBV5-1 and J usage is TRBJ1-4; 10 bases line up with TRBD1. Germline V gives CDR1 SGHRS, CDR2 YFSETQ. The CDR3 runs 16 residues. The V and J ends lost 0 bases and 8 bases, in that order; junction bases with no gene match: 7. The CDR3: CASSLVRGTGDEKLFF. In nucleotides, the CDR3 is TGCGCCAGCAGCTTGGTTCGCGGGACAGGGGACGAAAAACTGTTTTTT.

The chain employs TRBV27 and TRBJ2-3; 9 bases are shared with TRBD1. This CDR3 spans 16 amino acids. The V gene's germline CDR1 is MNHEY and CDR2 SMNVEV (reference sequence). J gave up 3 bases and V 6 bases, and 10 bases lay outside the gene matches. This chain's CDR3 is CASRAFRDRVTDTQYF. The CDR3 nucleotides are TGTGCCAGCAGGGCGTTCCGGGACAGGGTTACAGATACGCAGTATTTT.

The rearrangement joins TRBV7-9 to TRBJ2-7, with TRBD1 as a possible D gene (5 bases). V shed 4 bases and J shed 3 bases, with 7 bases lying between them. Germline V gene data show CDR1 as SEHNR and CDR2 as FQNEAQ (reference sequence). The CDR3 has 12 residues. CDR3 bases: TGTGCCAGCAGCTCGACAGTCTACGAGCAGTACTTC. Encoded protein: CASSSTVYEQYF.

The chain recombines TRBV6-1 with TRBJ2-6; D perhaps matches TRBD2 (6 bases). CDR3 length: 14 amino acids. In germline, CDR1 is MNHNS, CDR2 SASEGT. Trimming removed 11 bases at V and 4 bases at J, with 15 bases between. The CDR3 is CAGHRDSGANVLTF. CDR3 in DNA: TGTGCCGGACATAGGGACTCCGGGGCCAACGTCCTGACTTTC.

This clone was seen once. The chain employs TRBV13 and TRBJ2-5; 11 bases align to TRBD2. The CDR3 is 15 residues long. V gave up 0 bases and J gave up 5 bases; unmatched junction bases: 2. Germline values: CDR1 PRHDT, CDR2 FYEKMQ (reference sequence). The CDR3 region has the DNA TGTGCCAGCAGCTTAGGGAGACTAGCGGGGGAGACCCAGTACTTC. Translation gives CASSLGRLAGETQYF.

This chain's CDR3 is CASSPGQIAYEQYF. CDR3 bases: TGTGCCAGTTCCCCGGGACAGATCGCCTACGAGCAGTACTTC. The V and J genes are TRBV19 and TRBJ2-7; 7 bases fit TRBD1. V shed 8 bases and J 2 bases; nucleotides not matched to a gene: 9. CDR1 is LNHDA, CDR2 SQIVND, per germline (reference sequence). The CDR3 consists of 14 residues. The full variable domain, with the rest looked up from reference TRBV19 and TRBJ2-7, is DGGITQSPKYLFRKEGQNVTLSCEQNLNHDAMYWYRQDPGQGLRLIYYSQIVNDFQKGDIAEGYSVSREKKESFPLTVTSAQKNPTAFYLCASSPGQIAYEQYFGPGTRLTVT.